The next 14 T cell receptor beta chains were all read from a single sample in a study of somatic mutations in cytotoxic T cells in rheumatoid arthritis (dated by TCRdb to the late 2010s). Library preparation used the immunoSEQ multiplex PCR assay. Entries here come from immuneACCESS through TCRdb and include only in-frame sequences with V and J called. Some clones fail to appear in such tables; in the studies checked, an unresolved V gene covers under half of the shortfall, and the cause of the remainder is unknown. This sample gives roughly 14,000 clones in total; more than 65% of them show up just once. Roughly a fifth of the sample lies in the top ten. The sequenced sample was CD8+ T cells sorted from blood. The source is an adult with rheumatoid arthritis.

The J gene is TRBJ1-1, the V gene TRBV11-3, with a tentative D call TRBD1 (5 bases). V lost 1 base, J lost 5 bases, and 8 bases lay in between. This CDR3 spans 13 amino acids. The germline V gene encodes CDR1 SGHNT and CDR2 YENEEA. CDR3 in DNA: TGTGCCAGCAGCTTAGGAAGGGGAACTGAAGCTTTCTTT. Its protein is CASSLGRGTEAFF.

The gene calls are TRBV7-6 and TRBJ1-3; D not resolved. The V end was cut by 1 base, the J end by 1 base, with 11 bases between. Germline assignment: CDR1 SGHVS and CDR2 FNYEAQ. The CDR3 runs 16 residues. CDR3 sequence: CASSLGSVASGNTIYF. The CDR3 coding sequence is TGTGCCAGCAGCTTAGGGTCTGTCGCGTCTGGAAACACCATATATTTT. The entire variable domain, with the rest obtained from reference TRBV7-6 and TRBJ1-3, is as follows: GAGVSQSPRYKVTKRGQDVALRCDPISGHVSLYWYRQALGQGPEFLTYFNYEAQQDKSGLPNDRFSAERPEGSISTLTIQRTEQRDSAMYRCASSLGSVASGNTIYFGEGSWLTVV.

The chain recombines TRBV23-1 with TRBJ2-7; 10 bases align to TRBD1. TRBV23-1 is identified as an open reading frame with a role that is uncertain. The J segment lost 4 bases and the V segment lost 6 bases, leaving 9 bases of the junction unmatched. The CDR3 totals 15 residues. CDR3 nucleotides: TGCGCCAGCAGGACCGGGACAGGGGCTGGGTACGAGCAGTACTTC. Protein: CASRTGTGAGYEQYF.

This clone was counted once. The CDR3 region is CASAHEASGRGWITGELFF. The CDR3 DNA sequence: TGTGCCAGCGCGCACGAGGCTAGCGGGAGAGGTTGGATCACCGGGGAGCTGTTTTTT. The chain has TRBV28 and TRBJ2-2, with 10 bases matching TRBD2. The CDR3 spans 19 residues. V was pared by 8 bases and J by 4 bases, with 19 bases of the junction left unmatched. CDR1 is MDHEN, CDR2 SYDVKM, per germline.

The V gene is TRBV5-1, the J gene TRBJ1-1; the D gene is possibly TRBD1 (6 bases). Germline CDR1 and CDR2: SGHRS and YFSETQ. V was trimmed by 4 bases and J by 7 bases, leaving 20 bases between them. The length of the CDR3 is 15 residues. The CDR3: CASSPQTGQVIEAFF. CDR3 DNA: TGCGCCAGCAGCCCGCAAACGGGACAAGTTATTGAAGCTTTCTTT.

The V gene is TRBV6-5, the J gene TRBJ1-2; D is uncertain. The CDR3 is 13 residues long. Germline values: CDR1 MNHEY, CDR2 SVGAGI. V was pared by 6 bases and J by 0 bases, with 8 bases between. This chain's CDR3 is CASSVGSNYGYTF. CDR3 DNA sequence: TGTGCCAGCAGCGTAGGATCTAACTATGGCTACACCTTC.

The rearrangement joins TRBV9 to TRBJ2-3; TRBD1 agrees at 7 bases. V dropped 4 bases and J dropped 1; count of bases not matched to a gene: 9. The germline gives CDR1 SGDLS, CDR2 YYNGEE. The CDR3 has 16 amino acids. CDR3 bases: TGTGCCAGCAGCCCCCGTTTGCAGGGGGGCACAGATACGCAGTATTTT. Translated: CASSPRLQGGTDTQYF.

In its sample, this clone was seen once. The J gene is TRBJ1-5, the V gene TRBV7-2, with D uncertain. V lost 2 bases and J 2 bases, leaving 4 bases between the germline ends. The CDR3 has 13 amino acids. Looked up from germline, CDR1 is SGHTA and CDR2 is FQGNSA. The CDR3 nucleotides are TGTGCCAGCAGCTTAATGGGCAATCAGCCCCAGCATTTT. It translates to CASSLMGNQPQHF.

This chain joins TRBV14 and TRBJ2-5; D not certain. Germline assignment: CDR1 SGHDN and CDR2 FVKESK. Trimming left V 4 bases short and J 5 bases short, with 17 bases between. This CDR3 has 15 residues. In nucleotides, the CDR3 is TGTGCCAGCAGCCCACAGACCGAAACGGCGGAGACCCAGTACTTC. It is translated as CASSPQTETAETQYF.

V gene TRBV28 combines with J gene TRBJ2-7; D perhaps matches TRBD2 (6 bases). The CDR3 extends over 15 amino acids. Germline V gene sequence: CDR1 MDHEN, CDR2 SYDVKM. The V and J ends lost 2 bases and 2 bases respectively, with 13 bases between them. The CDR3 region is CASSLGTGRAYEQYF. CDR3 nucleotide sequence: TGTGCCAGCAGTTTAGGGACTGGACGGGCCTACGAGCAGTACTTC.

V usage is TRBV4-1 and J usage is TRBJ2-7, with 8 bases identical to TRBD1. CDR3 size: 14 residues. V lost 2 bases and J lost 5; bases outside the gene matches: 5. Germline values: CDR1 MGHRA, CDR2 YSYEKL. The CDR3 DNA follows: TGCGCCAGCAGCCAAAGGACAGGGTTCAACGAGCAGTACTTC. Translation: CASSQRTGFNEQYF.

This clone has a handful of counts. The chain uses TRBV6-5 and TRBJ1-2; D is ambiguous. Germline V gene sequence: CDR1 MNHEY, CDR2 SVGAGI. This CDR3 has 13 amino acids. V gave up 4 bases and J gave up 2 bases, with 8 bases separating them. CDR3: CASSSTPNYGYTF. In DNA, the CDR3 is TGTGCCAGCAGTTCCACTCCCAACTATGGCTACACCTTC.

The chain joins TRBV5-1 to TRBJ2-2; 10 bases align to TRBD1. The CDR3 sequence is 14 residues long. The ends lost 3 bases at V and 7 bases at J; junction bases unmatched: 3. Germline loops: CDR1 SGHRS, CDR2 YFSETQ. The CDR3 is CASSSGQGSGELFF. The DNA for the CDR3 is TGCGCCAGCAGCTCGGGACAGGGGAGCGGGGAGCTGTTTTTT.

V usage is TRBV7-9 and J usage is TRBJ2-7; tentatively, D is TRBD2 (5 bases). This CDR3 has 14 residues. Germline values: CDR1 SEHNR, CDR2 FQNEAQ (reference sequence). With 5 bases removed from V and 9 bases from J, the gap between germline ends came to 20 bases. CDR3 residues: CASSPGWGNRVQYF. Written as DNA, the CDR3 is TGTGCCAGCAGCCCGGGGTGGGGAAATCGTGTGCAGTACTTC.